These 14 T cell receptor beta chains came from one sample sequenced in a study of cytomegalovirus exposure and HLA in healthy donors. A multiplex PCR was run with 60 Vbeta primers and 13 Jbeta primers. Generated by immunoSEQ multiplex PCR, the TCRdb table keeps only in-frame clones and is missing some. The sample carries roughly 190,000 clones, 60% to 85% recorded once. Specimen: PBMCs. The receptors originated from a girl aged 10 to 17 in good health and CMV-seropositive.

J is TRBJ2-7 and V is TRBV27, with D tentatively TRBD2 (5 bases). The V gene's germline CDR1 is MNHEY and CDR2 SMNVEV (reference sequence). Trimming shortened V by 5 bases and J by 0 bases, and 20 bases separated the two germline ends. The CDR3 totals 17 residues. CDR3 DNA sequence: TGTGCCAGCAGTCCACGATTGATAGGAGAGGGCTCCTACGAGCAGTACTTC. Amino acids: CASSPRLIGEGSYEQYF.

V is TRBV9 and J is TRBJ2-3; no clear D. Trimming shortened V by 3 bases and J by 3 bases, and 8 bases separated the two germline ends. The CDR3 is 13 residues long. Germline lookup yields CDR1 SGDLS and CDR2 YYNGEE. Written as DNA, the CDR3 is TGTGCCAGCAGCGCTACTCGTACAGATACGCAGTATTTT. This gives the protein CASSATRTDTQYF.

This chain joins TRBV9 and TRBJ2-1; D might be TRBD2 (6 bases). This CDR3 is built from 14 residues. V shed 0 bases and J shed 8 bases, with 12 bases lying between them. Germline V CDR1 and CDR2: SGDLS, YYNGEE. CDR3 loop: CASSVVEGADEQFF. In nucleotides, the CDR3 is TGTGCCAGCAGCGTAGTGGAGGGCGCGGATGAGCAGTTCTTC.

The table lists this clone with a count of one. The V and J genes are TRBV5-1 and TRBJ2-3; 12 bases are a match to TRBD2. Germline V gene data show CDR1 as SGHRS and CDR2 as YFSETQ. V gave up 4 bases and J gave up 1 base; unmatched junction bases: 4. This CDR3 region has 16 residues. CDR3 DNA: TGCGCCAGCAGCCTAAGGACTAGCGGGGGCACAGATACGCAGTATTTT. It yields the protein CASSLRTSGGTDTQYF.

The chain recombines TRBV4-3 with TRBJ2-2; D is possibly TRBD1 (6 bases). Trimming removed 1 base from V and 6 bases from J, with 15 bases in between. Germline assignment: CDR1 LGHNA and CDR2 YSLEER. This CDR3 spans 16 amino acids. The DNA of the CDR3 is TGCGCCAGCAGCCAAGTGGGGGCCCTGGCGGCCGGGGAGCTGTTTTTT. Residues: CASSQVGALAAGELFF.

This rearrangement joins TRBV7-8 to TRBJ2-6; 7 nucleotides match TRBD1. V trimming: 0 bases; J trimming: 0 bases; junction bases outside the gene matches: 14. CDR3 size: 21 residues. Germline CDR1 reads SGHVS; CDR2 reads FQNEAQ. CDR3 coding DNA: TGTGCCAGCAGCTTAGCTCCGGGACAGATTTCCTACAGCTCTGGGGCCAACGTCCTGACTTTC. Its protein product is CASSLAPGQISYSSGANVLTF.

The chain is built from TRBV7-8 and TRBJ2-1; TRBD2 matches 7 bases. Germline CDR1 reads SGHVS; CDR2 reads FQNEAQ. With 5 bases clipped from V and 6 bases from J, the junction kept 10 bases outside the gene matches. The CDR3 contains 15 residues. The CDR3 loop is CASSPGRSLGNEQFF. In DNA, the CDR3 is TGTGCCAGCAGCCCCGGGAGGTCCTTAGGCAATGAGCAGTTCTTC.

This clone has a handful of counts. The J gene is TRBJ1-1, the V gene TRBV5-6; tentative D call: TRBD1 (5 bases). V lost 4 bases, J lost 4 bases, and 20 bases lay in between. Looked up from germline, CDR1 is SGHDT and CDR2 is YYEEEE. The CDR3 is 16 residues long. CDR3 sequence (DNA): TGTGCCAGCAGCCTTATCGCGGGGGGGACGGGCACTGAAGCTTTCTTT. Its translation is CASSLIAGGTGTEAFF.

This rearrangement joins TRBV21-1 to TRBJ1-2; no check of the table's D call, TRBD1, against the DNA was made. TRBV21-1 is described as a pseudogene. This CDR3 is 14 amino acids long. Here the CDR3 DNA reads TGTGCCAGCAGCAAACGACAGGCCCACTATGGCTACACCTTC. Protein: CASSKRQAHYGYTF.

This clone was picked up a small number of times. V and J are TRBV5-6 and TRBJ2-1, with D hard to call. The CDR3 totals 12 residues. Germline V gives CDR1 SGHDT, CDR2 YYEEEE. The germline V and J ends were trimmed by 3 bases and 6 bases, with 7 bases remaining between them. The CDR3 DNA reads as TGTGCCAGCAGCTCCTCGGGCAATGAGCAGTTCTTC. Translation gives CASSSSGNEQFF.

Written as DNA, the CDR3 is TGTGCCAGCAGCTCCCATTCTAGCGGCGAGGCAGAGCAGTTCTTC. This sequence encodes CASSSHSSGEAEQFF. The chain links TRBV5-4 to TRBJ2-1; TRBD2 matches at 7 bases. V was pared by 3 bases and J by 10 bases, with 13 bases of the junction left unmatched. CDR1 is SGHNT, CDR2 YYREEE, per germline (reference sequence). This CDR3 region has 15 residues.

This clone was recorded a few times. The V gene is TRBV10-3, the J gene TRBJ1-3; tentative D call: TRBD1 (5 bases). Trimming left V 7 bases short and J 0 bases short, with 13 bases between. Germline CDR1 is ENHRY and CDR2 is SYGVKD. This CDR3 is 15 amino acids long. The DNA for the CDR3 is TGTGCCATCACTCCAGGGATATACTCTGGAAACACCATATATTTT. It translates to CAITPGIYSGNTIYF.

This chain connects TRBV5-6 to TRBJ2-5; a weak D match, TRBD1 (5 bases). This CDR3 contains 13 residues. The V gene's germline CDR1 is SGHDT and CDR2 YYEEEE. V was clipped by 0 bases and J by 5 bases, with 8 bases between them. CDR3 sequence reads: CASSLGRGETQYF. Here the CDR3 DNA reads TGTGCCAGCAGCTTGGGTAGGGGTGAGACCCAGTACTTC.

J is TRBJ1-2 and V is TRBV27, with D possibly TRBD1 on 6 matching bases. Trimming removed 4 bases at V and 2 bases at J, with 11 bases between. Germline V gene sequence: CDR1 MNHEY, CDR2 SMNVEV (reference sequence). The CDR3 has 14 amino acids. CDR3 sequence reads: CASSSVQGNYGYTF. The CDR3 DNA follows: TGTGCCAGCAGTTCAGTACAGGGAAACTATGGCTACACCTTC.